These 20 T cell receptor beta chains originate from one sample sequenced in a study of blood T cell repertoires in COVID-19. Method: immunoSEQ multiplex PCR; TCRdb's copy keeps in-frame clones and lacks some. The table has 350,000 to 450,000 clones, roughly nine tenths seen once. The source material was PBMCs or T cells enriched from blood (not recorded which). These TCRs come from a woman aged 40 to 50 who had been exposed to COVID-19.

The CDR3 loop reads CASRRLAVETQYF. Written as DNA, the CDR3 is TGTGCCAGCAGAAGACTAGCGGTAGAGACCCAGTACTTC. The chain uses TRBV6-5 and TRBJ2-5; 9 bases align to TRBD2. CDR3 size: 13 residues. V lost 6 bases to trimming and J lost 4 bases; unmatched junction nucleotides: 3. Germline-derived CDR1 and CDR2 are MNHEY and SVGAGI.

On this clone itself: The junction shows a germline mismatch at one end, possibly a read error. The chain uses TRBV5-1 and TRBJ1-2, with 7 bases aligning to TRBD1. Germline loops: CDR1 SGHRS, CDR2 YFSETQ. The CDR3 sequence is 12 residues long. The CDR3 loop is CASSPRTGQNIF. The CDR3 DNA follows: TGCGCCAGCAGCCCCCGGACAGGACAGAATATTTTC. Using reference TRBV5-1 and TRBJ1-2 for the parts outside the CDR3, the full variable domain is KAGVTQTPRYLIKTRGQQVTLSCSPISGHRSVSWYQQTPGQGLQFLFEYFSETQRNKGNFPGRFSGRQFSNSRSEMNVSTLELGDSALYLCASSPRTGQNIFGSGTRLTVV.

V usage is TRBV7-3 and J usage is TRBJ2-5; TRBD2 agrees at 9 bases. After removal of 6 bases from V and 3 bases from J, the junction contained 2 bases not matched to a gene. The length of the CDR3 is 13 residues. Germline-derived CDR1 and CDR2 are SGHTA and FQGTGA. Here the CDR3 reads CASSSGGEETQYF. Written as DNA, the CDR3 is TGTGCCAGCAGTAGCGGGGGTGAAGAGACCCAGTACTTC.

The CDR3 DNA reads as TGTGCCAGCAGTGAAGCGAGGCACACTGAAGCTTTCTTT. This sequence encodes CASSEARHTEAFF. The chain combines TRBV2 with TRBJ1-1; D ambiguous. The CDR3 loop spans 13 amino acids. The V end lost 0 bases, the J end lost 3 bases, and 5 bases lay between the germline ends. Germline V gives CDR1 SNHLY, CDR2 FYNNEI.

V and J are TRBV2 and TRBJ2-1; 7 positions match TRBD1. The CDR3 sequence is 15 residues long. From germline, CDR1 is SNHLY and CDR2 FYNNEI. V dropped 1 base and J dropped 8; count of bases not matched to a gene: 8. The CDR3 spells CASSEDRGSSHEQFF. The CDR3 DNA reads TGTGCCAGCAGTGAAGACAGGGGATCAAGCCATGAGCAGTTCTTC.

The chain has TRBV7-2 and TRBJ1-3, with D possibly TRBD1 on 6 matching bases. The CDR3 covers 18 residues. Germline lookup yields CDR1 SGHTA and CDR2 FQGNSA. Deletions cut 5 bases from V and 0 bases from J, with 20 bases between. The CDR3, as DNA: TGTGCCAGCAGCCTCTTACCGACAGGACTCGGCTCTGGAAACACCATATATTTT. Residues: CASSLLPTGLGSGNTIYF. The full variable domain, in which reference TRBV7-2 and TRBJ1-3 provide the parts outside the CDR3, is GAGVSQSPSNKVTEKGKDVELRCDPISGHTALYWYRQSLGQGLEFLIYFQGNSAPDKSGLPSDRFSAERTGGSVSTLTIQRTQQEDSAVYLCASSLLPTGLGSGNTIYFGEGSWLTVV.

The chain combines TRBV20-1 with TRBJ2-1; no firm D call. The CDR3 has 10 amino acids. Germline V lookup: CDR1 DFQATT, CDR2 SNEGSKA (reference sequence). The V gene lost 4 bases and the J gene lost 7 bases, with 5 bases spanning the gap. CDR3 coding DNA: TGCAGTGCTATCTTTAATGAGCAGTTCTTC. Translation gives CSAIFNEQFF.

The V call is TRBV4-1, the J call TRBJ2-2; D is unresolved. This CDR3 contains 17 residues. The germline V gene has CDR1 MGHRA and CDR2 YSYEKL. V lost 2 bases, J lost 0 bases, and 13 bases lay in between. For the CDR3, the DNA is TGCGCCAGCAGCCAAAAACGAGTAGAAACGAACACCGGGGAGCTGTTTTTT. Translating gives CASSQKRVETNTGELFF.

This CDR3 reads CASSLAGTGVIDEQFF. In DNA, the CDR3 is TGTGCCAGCAGCTTAGCCGGGACAGGGGTAATCGATGAGCAGTTCTTC. The chain couples TRBV7-2 to TRBJ2-1; 10 nucleotides match TRBD1. This CDR3 is 16 amino acids long. Trimming took 0 bases from V and 8 from J; bases not matched to a gene: 7. Germline V gene data show CDR1 as SGHTA and CDR2 as FQGNSA.

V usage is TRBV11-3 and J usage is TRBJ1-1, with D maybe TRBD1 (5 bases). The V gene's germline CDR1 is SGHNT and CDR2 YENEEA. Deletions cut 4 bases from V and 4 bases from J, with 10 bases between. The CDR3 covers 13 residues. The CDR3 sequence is CASSYYQGTEAFF. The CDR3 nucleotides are TGTGCCAGCAGCTATTACCAGGGCACTGAAGCTTTCTTT.

The CDR3 DNA is TGTGCCACCATGGGGACAGGTGGCACTGAAGCTTTCTTT. It specifies CATMGTGGTEAFF. V usage is TRBV24-1 and J usage is TRBJ1-1; 8 positions match TRBD1. Germline CDR1 and CDR2: KGHDR and SFDVKD. Trimming cost V 8 bases and J 4 bases; bases outside gene matches: 5. This CDR3 is 13 amino acids long.

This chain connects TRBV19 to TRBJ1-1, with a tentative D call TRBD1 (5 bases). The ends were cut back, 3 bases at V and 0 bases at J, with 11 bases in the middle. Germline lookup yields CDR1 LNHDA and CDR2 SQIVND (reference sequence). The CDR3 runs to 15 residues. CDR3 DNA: TGTGCCAGTAGTATCCCGCAGGGAATGAACACTGAAGCTTTCTTT. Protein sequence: CASSIPQGMNTEAFF.

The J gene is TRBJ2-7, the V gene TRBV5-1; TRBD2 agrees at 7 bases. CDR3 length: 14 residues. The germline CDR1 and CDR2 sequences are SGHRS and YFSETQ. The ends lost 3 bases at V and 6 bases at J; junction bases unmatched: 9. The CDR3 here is CASSSEGGDGEQYF. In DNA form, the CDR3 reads TGCGCCAGCAGCTCGGAGGGAGGGGATGGCGAGCAGTACTTC. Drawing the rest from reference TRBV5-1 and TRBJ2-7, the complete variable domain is KAGVTQTPRYLIKTRGQQVTLSCSPISGHRSVSWYQQTPGQGLQFLFEYFSETQRNKGNFPGRFSGRQFSNSRSEMNVSTLELGDSALYLCASSSEGGDGEQYFGPGTRLTVT.

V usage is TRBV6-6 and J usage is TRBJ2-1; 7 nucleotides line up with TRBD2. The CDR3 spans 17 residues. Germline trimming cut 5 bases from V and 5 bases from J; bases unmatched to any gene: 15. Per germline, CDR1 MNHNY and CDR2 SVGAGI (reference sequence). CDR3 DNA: TGTGCCAGCAGTCGCGGCCTCCTAGCGGCCCGCGACAATGAGCAGTTCTTC. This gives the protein CASSRGLLAARDNEQFF.

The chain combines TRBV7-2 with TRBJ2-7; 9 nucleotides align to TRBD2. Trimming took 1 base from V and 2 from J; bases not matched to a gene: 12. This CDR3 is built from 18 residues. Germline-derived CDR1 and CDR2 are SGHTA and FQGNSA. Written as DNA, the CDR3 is TGTGCCAGCAGCTTAGTTTGGTCCGGGCAGCGGGGGGCCTACGAGCAGTACTTC. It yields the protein CASSLVWSGQRGAYEQYF.

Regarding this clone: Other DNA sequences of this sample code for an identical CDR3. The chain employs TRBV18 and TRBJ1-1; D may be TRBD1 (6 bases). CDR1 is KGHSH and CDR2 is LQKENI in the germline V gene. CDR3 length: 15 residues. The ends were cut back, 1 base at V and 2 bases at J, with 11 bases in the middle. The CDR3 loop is CASSPRGGPNTEAFF. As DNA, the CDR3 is TGTGCCAGCTCACCACGGGGGGGGCCCAACACTGAAGCTTTCTTT.

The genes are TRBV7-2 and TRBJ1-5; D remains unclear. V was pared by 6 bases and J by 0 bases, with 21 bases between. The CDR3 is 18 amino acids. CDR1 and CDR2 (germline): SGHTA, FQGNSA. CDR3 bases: TGTGCCAGCAGGCGGGCGGGTCTCGGAGGTCATAGCAATCAGCCCCAGCATTTT. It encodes CASRRAGLGGHSNQPQHF. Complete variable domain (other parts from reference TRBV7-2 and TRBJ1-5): GAGVSQSPSNKVTEKGKDVELRCDPISGHTALYWYRQSLGQGLEFLIYFQGNSAPDKSGLPSDRFSAERTGGSVSTLTIQRTQQEDSAVYLCASRRAGLGGHSNQPQHFGDGTRLSIL.

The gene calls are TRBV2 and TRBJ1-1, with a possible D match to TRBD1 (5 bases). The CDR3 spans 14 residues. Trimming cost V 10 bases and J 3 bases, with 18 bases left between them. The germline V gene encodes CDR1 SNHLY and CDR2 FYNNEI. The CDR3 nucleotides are TGTGCCACCAGGCGGGGGGAAAGGGACACTGAAGCTTTCTTT. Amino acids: CATRRGERDTEAFF.

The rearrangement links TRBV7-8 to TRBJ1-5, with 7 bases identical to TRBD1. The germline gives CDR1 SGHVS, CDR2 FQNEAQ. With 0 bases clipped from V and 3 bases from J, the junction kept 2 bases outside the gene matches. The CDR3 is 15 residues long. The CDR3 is CASSLAGTANQPQHF. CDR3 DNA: TGTGCCAGCAGCTTAGCGGGGACAGCCAATCAGCCCCAGCATTTT.

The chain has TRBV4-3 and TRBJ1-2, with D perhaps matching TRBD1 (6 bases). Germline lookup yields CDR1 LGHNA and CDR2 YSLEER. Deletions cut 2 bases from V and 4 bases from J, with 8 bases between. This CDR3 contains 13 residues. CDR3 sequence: CASSQTDSYGYTF. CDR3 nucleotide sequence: TGCGCCAGCAGCCAAACGGACAGCTATGGCTACACCTTC.